The 27 T cell receptor beta chains below all came from one sample that was sequenced in a study of monozygotic twins with inflammatory bowel disease. TCRdb re-called the 5' RACE reads and gives one entry per CDR3 protein, without DNA. The sample data list a few hundred thousand distinct CDR3 sequences. Sequencing was performed on blood. The origin of the receptors is a human donor with ulcerative colitis or Crohn's disease, or a healthy co-twin of an affected twin (not recorded which).

The chain couples TRBV6-1 to TRBJ2-7. CDR1 and CDR2 from the germline V gene are MNHNS and SASEGT. The CDR3 runs to 11 residues. CDR3 residues: CATAYSYEQYF.

The chain recombines TRBV5-1 with TRBJ1-1. CDR3 size: 14 residues. Germline assignment: CDR1 SGHRS and CDR2 YFSETQ. CDR3 residues: CASSLAGGSTEAFF.

The chain carries TRBV20-1 and TRBJ2-7; the D gene TCRdb calls, TRBD2, cannot be checked with no DNA. From germline, CDR1 is DFQATT and CDR2 SNEGSKA (reference sequence). The CDR3 length is 14 residues. CDR3 protein: CSAATSGASYEQYF.

This chain connects TRBV20-1 to TRBJ2-3; TCRdb indicates TRBD2, and absent DNA this call remains unverified. Germline V gives CDR1 DFQATT, CDR2 SNEGSKA (reference sequence). CDR3 length: 16 amino acids. Here the CDR3 reads CSAGPISGGLHNTQYF.

Here the CDR3 reads CGSRQIMNTEAFF. The chain links TRBV28 to TRBJ1-1. The CDR3 has 13 amino acids. The germline V gene encodes CDR1 MDHEN and CDR2 SYDVKM.

The genes are TRBV13 and TRBJ2-5; the D gene TCRdb calls, TRBD1, cannot be checked with no DNA. The CDR3 runs 16 residues. CDR1 is PRHDT, CDR2 FYEKMQ, per germline (reference sequence). CDR3 region: CASSFSRGPRGETQYF.

The chain uses TRBV18 and TRBJ2-5. Germline V gives CDR1 KGHSH, CDR2 LQKENI. The CDR3 has 15 residues. The CDR3 sequence: CASSPRRTDQETQYF.

This chain links TRBV7-3 with TRBJ2-1; the TCRdb D gene call, TRBD1, has no DNA to confirm it. Germline V gene sequence: CDR1 SGHTA, CDR2 FQGTGA. This CDR3 is 13 amino acids long. The CDR3 here is CASSLGGHNEQFF. The entire variable domain, with the rest obtained from reference TRBV7-3 and TRBJ2-1, is as follows: GAGVSQTPSNKVTEKGKYVELRCDPISGHTALYWYRQSLGQGPEFLIYFQGTGAADDSGLPNDRFFAVRPEGSVSTLKIQRTERGDSAVYLCASSLGGHNEQFFGPGTRLTVL.

The rearrangement uses TRBV20-1 and TRBJ1-1; the D call from TCRdb, TRBD1, cannot be confirmed without DNA. Per germline, CDR1 DFQATT and CDR2 SNEGSKA (reference sequence). CDR3 size: 16 residues. The CDR3 loop is CSARRDRARRDTEAFF.

The gene calls are TRBV6-5 and TRBJ1-3; TCRdb proposes TRBD1, but this gene call is untestable without DNA. Per germline, CDR1 MNHEY and CDR2 SVGAGI. CDR3 size: 17 residues. The CDR3 protein is CASSYTGQGLTGNTIYF.

V is TRBV2 and J is TRBJ2-1; as DNA is missing, the TRBD1 call by TCRdb cannot be tested. The V gene's germline CDR1 is SNHLY and CDR2 FYNNEI. The CDR3 sequence is 15 residues long. This chain's CDR3 is CASSVGGYSYNEQFF.

The genes are TRBV7-2 and TRBJ1-1. Germline V gives CDR1 SGHTA, CDR2 FQGNSA. This CDR3 has 13 amino acids. CDR3 sequence: CASSFMMNTEAFF.

This chain joins TRBV20-1 and TRBJ1-2; TCRdb lists TRBD1, though no DNA is available to test this call. The CDR3 has 16 residues. Germline CDR1 reads DFQATT; CDR2 reads SNEGSKA (reference sequence). The CDR3 here is CSARDLKGQGLYGYTF.

The rearrangement uses TRBV18 and TRBJ2-7; absent DNA, TCRdb's TRBD2 call cannot be checked. The CDR3 contains 19 residues. The germline V gene encodes CDR1 KGHSH and CDR2 LQKENI. The CDR3 sequence: CASSSLPLGPSGVYHEQYF.

J is TRBJ2-3 and V is TRBV29-1; there is no DNA to check the TCRdb D call of TRBD1. CDR1 is SQVTM, CDR2 ANQGSEA, per germline. There are 13 residues in the CDR3. The CDR3 reads CSVDRRGADTQYF.

J is TRBJ2-1 and V is TRBV5-5. The CDR3 has 16 amino acids. Germline CDR1 reads SGHKS; CDR2 reads YYEKEE (reference sequence). This chain's CDR3 is CASSLGAGGAYNEQFF.

J is TRBJ2-5 and V is TRBV20-1. Per germline, CDR1 DFQATT and CDR2 SNEGSKA (reference sequence). The CDR3 extends over 13 amino acids. CDR3 loop: CSADRVDQETQYF.

The chain uses TRBV3-1 and TRBJ2-5. The CDR3 runs to 15 residues. CDR1 is LGHDT, CDR2 YNNKEL, per germline (reference sequence). The CDR3 spells CASSQEMQVTETQYF.

The gene calls are TRBV12-3 or TRBV12-4 and TRBJ2-5; TCRdb outputs TRBD1, but without DNA this stays unchecked. The CDR3 is 13 amino acids. CDR3 in amino acids: CASSNLLTETQYF.

V and J are TRBV5-6 and TRBJ2-7; TCRdb's D call of TRBD2 is untestable without DNA. The CDR3 covers 14 residues. Germline-derived CDR1 and CDR2 are SGHDT and YYEEEE. The CDR3: CASSLLGLAAEQYF.

V is TRBV7-2 and J is TRBJ2-6. CDR1 is SGHTA and CDR2 is FQGNSA in the germline V gene. The CDR3 has 15 residues. The CDR3 loop is CASSLDYFGANVLTF.

The chain has TRBV6-1 and TRBJ2-7; the D gene TCRdb calls, TRBD1, cannot be checked with no DNA. Germline V lookup: CDR1 MNHNS, CDR2 SASEGT. CDR3 length: 14 residues. CDR3 sequence reads: CASSIRDRSYEQYF.

The chain uses TRBV28 and TRBJ1-1; with no DNA, the TCRdb D assignment of TRBD1 cannot be verified. The CDR3 covers 15 residues. Germline V lookup: CDR1 MDHEN, CDR2 SYDVKM. The CDR3 loop reads CASSFPTGWSTEAFF.

The chain carries TRBV5-1 and TRBJ1-1; without DNA, the TCRdb call of TRBD1 cannot be checked. The CDR3 spans 14 residues. Looked up from germline, CDR1 is SGHRS and CDR2 is YFSETQ. CDR3 loop: CASSTGMDRGVDFF.

The chain employs TRBV20-1 and TRBJ2-1; the TCRdb D gene call, TRBD1, has no DNA to confirm it. Germline values: CDR1 DFQATT, CDR2 SNEGSKA (reference sequence). This CDR3 region has 12 residues. The CDR3 region is CSATGTANEQFF.

The V and J genes are TRBV3-1 and TRBJ1-5; TCRdb selects TRBD1, and the lack of DNA leaves this call unchecked. CDR3 length: 14 amino acids. Germline V gives CDR1 LGHDT, CDR2 YNNKEL (reference sequence). CDR3 residues: CASSSRGYNQPQHF.

The rearrangement uses TRBV30 and TRBJ2-7; TCRdb gives TRBD1 as the D gene, but with no DNA this cannot be confirmed. The germline V gene encodes CDR1 GTSNPN and CDR2 SVGIG (reference sequence). The CDR3 totals 13 residues. Here the CDR3 reads CAWNRGRTYEQYF.